These 21 T cell receptor beta chains share one sample of origin, sequenced in a study of T cell responses to AZD1222 COVID-19 vaccine. The table came from immunoSEQ multiplex PCR; TCRdb's copy has only in-frame clones and leaves some out. The profile covers 150,000 to 200,000 clones, with 90% to 95% appearing a single time and approximately 4.8% taken by the ten largest. The source was peripheral blood, collected 28 days after the second AZD1222 dose. The receptors were sampled from an adult who received the AZD1222 COVID-19 vaccine.

This chain connects TRBV2 to TRBJ1-2; weak D call: TRBD1 (5 bases). This CDR3 has 14 amino acids. Germline values: CDR1 SNHLY, CDR2 FYNNEI. Trimming pared 6 bases from V and 4 bases from J, leaving 15 bases between. In DNA, the CDR3 is TGTGCCAGCAGCGATGCCGGTAGGGGCTATGGCTACACCTTC. Encoded protein: CASSDAGRGYGYTF. Supplemented by reference TRBV2 and TRBJ1-2, the full variable domain reads EPEVTQTPSHQVTQMGQEVILRCVPISNHLYFYWYRQILGQKVEFLVSFYNNEISEKSEIFDDQFSVERPDGSNFTLKIRSTKLEDSAMYFCASSDAGRGYGYTFGSGTRLTVV.

The chain links TRBV6-2 or TRBV6-3 to TRBJ1-1; D perhaps matches TRBD1 (5 bases). The germline CDR1 and CDR2 sequences are MNHEY and SVGEGT. Trimming pared 2 bases from V and 1 base from J, leaving 11 bases between. This CDR3 comprises 15 residues. CDR3 nucleotides: TGTGCCAGCAGTTACCCCCAGGACACGAACACTGAAGCTTTCTTT. It codes for CASSYPQDTNTEAFF.

The chain joins TRBV2 to TRBJ2-2, with D uncertain. The CDR3 has 11 amino acids. The germline V and J ends were trimmed by 5 bases and 8 bases, with 6 bases remaining between them. Germline CDR1 SNHLY, CDR2 FYNNEI. This chain's CDR3 is CASSQEGELFF. The DNA of the CDR3 is TGTGCCAGCAGTCAGGAGGGGGAGCTGTTTTTT. The variable domain in full, with the rest retrieved from reference TRBV2 and TRBJ2-2, is EPEVTQTPSHQVTQMGQEVILRCVPISNHLYFYWYRQILGQKVEFLVSFYNNEISEKSEIFDDQFSVERPDGSNFTLKIRSTKLEDSAMYFCASSQEGELFFGEGSRLTVL.

V and J are TRBV11-2 and TRBJ2-2; D ambiguous. This CDR3 spans 15 amino acids. The ends were cut back, 7 bases at V and 1 base at J, with 13 bases in the middle. Germline V gene data show CDR1 as SGHAT and CDR2 as FQNNGV. CDR3 sequence: CASTPRSGNTGELFF. DNA of the CDR3: TGTGCCAGCACCCCGCGGTCCGGGAACACCGGGGAGCTGTTTTTT.

This clone was seen a single time. V gene TRBV21-1 combines with J gene TRBJ2-7. TRBV21-1 is listed as a pseudogene. CDR3 length: 19 residues. CDR3 nucleotides: TGTGCCAGCCGGGCAAGAGAGCATTGTGGGGACAGCACTCAAGTGGGGGGGCGCTTC. As protein: CASRAREHCGDSTQVGGRF.

The table lists this clone with a few counts. The chain uses TRBV6-5 and TRBJ2-7; D remains ambiguous. The CDR3 is made up of 13 amino acids. Looked up from germline, CDR1 is MNHEY and CDR2 is SVGAGI. V shed 8 bases and J shed 1 base, with 12 bases lying between them. For the CDR3, the DNA is TGTGCCAGCTTCAGCCAATATTCCTACGAGCAGTACTTC. It is translated as CASFSQYSYEQYF.

V is TRBV5-1 and J is TRBJ1-2; a weak D match, TRBD1 (6 bases). This CDR3 region has 16 residues. The V gene lost 4 bases and the J gene lost 8 bases, with 24 bases spanning the gap. Per the germline V gene, CDR1 is SGHRS and CDR2 is YFSETQ. The CDR3 loop reads CASSTRQASVTSGYTF. The CDR3 DNA follows: TGCGCCAGCAGCACTAGACAGGCCTCGGTAACCAGCGGCTACACCTTC.

The CDR3 nucleotides are TGTGCCAGCAGTTACTTGCGGCTAATGGAGACCCAGTACTTC. Its protein product is CASSYLRLMETQYF. The chain employs TRBV6-2 or TRBV6-3 and TRBJ2-5, with unresolved D. The CDR3 consists of 14 residues. Germline assignment: CDR1 MNHEY and CDR2 SVGEGT. Trimming cost V 1 base and J 5 bases, with 11 bases left between them.

The chain employs TRBV7-9 and TRBJ2-1, with 12 bases matching TRBD2. Germline CDR1 is SEHNR and CDR2 is FQNEAQ (reference sequence). CDR3 length equals 14 residues. The V gene end was trimmed by 6 bases and the J gene end by 6 bases; junction bases not matched to a gene: 3. The CDR3 sequence: CASRASGRANEQFF. The CDR3, as DNA: TGTGCCAGCAGGGCTAGCGGGAGGGCCAATGAGCAGTTCTTC.

This chain connects TRBV30 to TRBJ2-2; a weak D match, TRBD1 (6 bases). Trimming took off 3 bases at V and 5 bases at J, with 16 bases between the two ends. This CDR3 spans 15 amino acids. CDR1 is GTSNPN, CDR2 SVGIG, per germline (reference sequence). Written as DNA, the CDR3 is TGTGCCTGGAGCGGGACCCATACAGGGACCGGGGAGCTGTTTTTT. Translation: CAWSGTHTGTGELFF.

V and J are TRBV4-1 and TRBJ1-2; 7 nucleotides match TRBD1. The junction had 2 bases not matched to a gene; V was cut back by 0 bases and J by 1 base. Germline V lookup: CDR1 MGHRA, CDR2 YSYEKL. The CDR3 has 15 residues. CDR3 in DNA: TGCGCCAGCAGCCAAGAGACAGGGAGTAACTATGGCTACACCTTC. The encoded protein is CASSQETGSNYGYTF.

The J gene is TRBJ1-2, the V gene TRBV6-1; possibly TRBD1 for D (5 bases). V lost 2 bases and J lost 3, with 7 bases in between. The germline V gene encodes CDR1 MNHNS and CDR2 SASEGT. This CDR3 is 13 amino acids long. CDR3 protein: CASSERGDYGYTF. The CDR3, as DNA: TGTGCCAGCAGTGAACGGGGGGACTATGGCTACACCTTC.

The gene calls are TRBV5-4 and TRBJ2-3; no definite D call. The germline V gene has CDR1 SGHNT and CDR2 YYREEE (reference sequence). The CDR3 has 13 residues. V lost 7 bases to trimming and J lost 2 bases, with 11 bases between them. The DNA for the CDR3 is TGTGCCAGCGGAAAGGACCTCACAGATACGCAGTATTTT. The encoded protein is CASGKDLTDTQYF.

This CDR3 is CASSGMLAEPSYNEQFF. CDR3 sequence (DNA): TGTGCCAGCAGCGGGATGCTAGCGGAGCCCTCCTACAATGAGCAGTTCTTC. V and J are TRBV11-2 and TRBJ2-1; 7 bases are a match to TRBD2. The germline CDR1 and CDR2 sequences are SGHAT and FQNNGV. This CDR3 region has 17 residues. V trimming: 5 bases; J trimming: 0 bases; junction bases outside the gene matches: 10.

The chain couples TRBV19 to TRBJ2-7; D call uncertain. The V gene's germline CDR1 is LNHDA and CDR2 SQIVND (reference sequence). Between the trimmed V and J ends, which lost 6 bases and 0 bases, there was a span of 15 bases. This CDR3 spans 15 amino acids. CDR3: CASRRNILASYEQYF. In DNA, the CDR3 is TGTGCCAGTAGACGCAACATCTTGGCCTCCTACGAGCAGTACTTC.

The V and J genes are TRBV10-3 and TRBJ1-1, with 7 bases lining up with TRBD1. CDR3 length: 14 amino acids. V shed 3 bases, J shed 7 bases, and the junction held 8 bases outside the gene matches. CDR1 ENHRY and CDR2 SYGVKD come from the germline V gene. Here the CDR3 DNA reads TGTGCCATCAGTGAAGGGGGCGGGGGTTTTGAAGCTTTCTTT. It specifies CAISEGGGGFEAFF.

This clone showed up just a few times. V gene TRBV18 combines with J gene TRBJ1-4; D is undetermined. There are 13 residues in the CDR3. Trimming left V 2 bases short and J 6 bases short, with 7 bases between. The germline V gene encodes CDR1 KGHSH and CDR2 LQKENI. CDR3 sequence: CASSPIEHEKLFF. CDR3 DNA sequence: TGTGCCAGCTCACCAATAGAGCATGAAAAACTGTTTTTT.

This rearrangement joins TRBV19 to TRBJ2-1, with 9 bases identical to TRBD2. In germline, CDR1 is LNHDA, CDR2 SQIVND (reference sequence). CDR3 length: 15 residues. V trimming: 7 bases; J trimming: 8 bases; junction bases outside the gene matches: 12. The CDR3 reads CASTPPRGGRDEQFF. DNA of the CDR3: TGTGCCAGTACCCCCCCGAGGGGCGGGAGGGATGAGCAGTTCTTC.

This chain joins TRBV6-6 and TRBJ2-3, with 8 bases matching TRBD2. Trimming took 5 bases from V and 0 from J; bases not matched to a gene: 10. CDR3 length equals 17 residues. Germline loops: CDR1 MNHNY, CDR2 SVGAGI (reference sequence). This chain's CDR3 is CASSPRAGAGSTDTQYF. The CDR3 nucleotides read TGTGCCAGCAGTCCCAGAGCGGGAGCTGGGAGCACAGATACGCAGTATTTT.

CDR3 region: CASSVEDRAYGYTF. The CDR3 DNA follows: TGTGCCAGCAGCGTAGAGGACAGGGCTTATGGCTACACCTTC. The chain links TRBV9 to TRBJ1-2; 8 bases are a match to TRBD1. The J segment lost 5 bases and the V segment lost 0 bases, leaving 3 bases of the junction unmatched. CDR3 length: 14 amino acids. Germline V gives CDR1 SGDLS, CDR2 YYNGEE.

The rearrangement joins TRBV9 to TRBJ2-2; D ambiguous. The CDR3 spans 11 residues. The germline CDR1 and CDR2 sequences are SGDLS and YYNGEE. The V gene lost 7 bases and the J gene lost 6 bases, with 7 bases spanning the gap. This chain's CDR3 is CASRNPGELFF. The DNA of the CDR3 is TGTGCCAGCCGAAACCCCGGGGAGCTGTTTTTT. Full variable domain (rest looked up from reference TRBV9 and TRBJ2-2): DSGVTQTPKHLITATGQRVTLRCSPRSGDLSVYWYQQSLDQGLQFLIQYYNGEERAKGNILERFSAQQFPDLHSELNLSSLELGDSALYFCASRNPGELFFGEGSRLTVL.